These T cell receptor beta chains were read from a single sample in a study of radiation and T cells in renal cell carcinoma. Assay used: immunoSEQ multiplex PCR; TCRdb lists only in-frame clones, some missing. Of around 29,000 clones in the sample, more than 65% were seen once. The specimen was blood, collected from a patient whose treatment included radiotherapy and nephrectomy. The source of these receptors is a man in his sixties with renal cell carcinoma. Both conserved end residues are part of each CDR3. The order of the fields is D gene, V gene, J gene, clone size, CDR3 protein, CDR3 DNA. D genes are given only for firm matches. Expanded clones are given a class, and other clones once, few, many or no size at all.

>TRBD1|TRBV5-1|TRBJ1-2|NA
CASSADRAYGYTF
TGCGCCAGCAGCGCCGACAGGGCCTATGGCTACACCTTC
>NA|TRBV9|TRBJ2-1|few
CASSAKPGQPSQFF
TGTGCCAGCAGCGCTAAACCGGGACAACCATCGCAGTTCTTC
>NA|TRBV14|TRBJ2-7|NA
CASSQEGLGSYEQYF
TGTGCCAGCAGCCAAGAAGGGCTGGGTTCCTACGAGCAGTACTTC
>NA|TRBV18|TRBJ2-4|NA
CASSPAKTGEGLAKNIQYF
TGTGCCAGCTCACCCGCGAAGACAGGAGAGGGGCTAGCCAAAAACATTCAGTACTTC
>NA|TRBV11-2|TRBJ1-1|NA
CASSALQGRVTGAFF
TGTGCCAGCAGCGCCCTACAGGGTAGGGTCACAGGAGCTTTCTTT
>TRBD1|TRBV6-4|TRBJ2-5|NA
CASSRTGGLQETQYF
TGTGCCAGCAGTCGGACAGGGGGCCTCCAAGAGACCCAGTACTTC
>NA|TRBV6-6|TRBJ1-1|NA
CASTLRTGNLVTEAFF
TGTGCCAGCACCTTACGAACAGGGAATTTAGTCACTGAAGCTTTCTTT
>NA|TRBV29-1|TRBJ2-1|few
CSVVPYSSYNEQFF
TGCAGCGTTGTCCCGTATAGCTCCTACAATGAGCAGTTCTTC
>NA|TRBV10-2|TRBJ2-7|NA
CASSEYYEQYF
TGCGCCAGCAGTGAGTATTACGAGCAGTACTTC
>NA|TRBV12-2|TRBJ2-7|NA
CASPATGISSYEQYF
TGTGCAAGTCCCGCTACCGGGATCAGCTCCTACGAGCAGTACTTC
>TRBD2|TRBV2|TRBJ2-3|NA
CASNRDLGGGPTQYF
TGTGCCAGCAATAGGGATCTAGGCGGGGGACCCACGCAGTATTTT